The 21 T cell receptor beta chains below come from one sample, sequenced in a study of blood T cell repertoires in COVID-19. Here immunoSEQ multiplex PCR was the method, and the copy in TCRdb shows in-frame clones only, minus some. The sample holds roughly 290,000 clones, about 89% seen once. Sequenced: PBMCs or T cells enriched from blood (not recorded which). The receptors come from a middle-aged woman who had recovered from COVID-19.

The rearrangement uses TRBV6-5 and TRBJ2-3, with 8 bases aligning to TRBD2. CDR3 length: 15 residues. CDR1 MNHEY and CDR2 SVGAGI come from the germline V gene. J was trimmed by 0 bases and V by 10 bases; bases with no gene match: 9. DNA for the CDR3: TGTGCCATCCATAGCGGGACAATTAGCACAGATACGCAGTATTTT. Translation gives CAIHSGTISTDTQYF.

The J gene is TRBJ1-3, the V gene TRBV9; D call uncertain. The CDR3 is 13 amino acids. CDR1 is SGDLS and CDR2 is YYNGEE in the germline V gene. V lost 2 bases to trimming and J lost 2 bases, with 5 bases between them. The CDR3, as DNA: TGTGCCAGCAGCGTCGGGACTGGAAACACCATATATTTT. It encodes CASSVGTGNTIYF.

This clone was recorded once. CDR3 bases: TGTGCCAGCAGTTTGTCAGGGTTCGGGCCAACTAATGAAAAACTGTTTTTT. This gives the protein CASSLSGFGPTNEKLFF. The V gene is TRBV27, the J gene TRBJ1-4; maybe TRBD1 (5 bases). CDR3 size: 17 residues. Trimming pared 3 bases from V and 0 bases from J, leaving 14 bases between. Germline V gene sequence: CDR1 MNHEY, CDR2 SMNVEV (reference sequence).

The chain has TRBV19 and TRBJ2-2, with D perhaps TRBD1 (6 bases). This CDR3 spans 15 amino acids. Germline V gives CDR1 LNHDA, CDR2 SQIVND (reference sequence). The V end lost 7 bases, the J end lost 4 bases, and 16 bases lay between the germline ends. DNA for the CDR3: TGTGCCAGTAACCTGGGACACAGGGTCACCGGGGAGCTGTTTTTT. Its translation: CASNLGHRVTGELFF.

This clone was recorded only once. The V gene is TRBV19, the J gene TRBJ1-1; 11 bases line up with TRBD1. V lost 1 base, J lost 2 bases, and 9 bases stayed unmatched. CDR3 length: 18 residues. Germline V gives CDR1 LNHDA, CDR2 SQIVND (reference sequence). This CDR3 is CASSIVWRDRGANTEAFF. CDR3 sequence (DNA): TGTGCCAGTAGTATAGTCTGGCGGGACAGGGGGGCCAACACTGAAGCTTTCTTT.

V and J are TRBV27 and TRBJ2-5; 10 bases match TRBD2. The CDR3 extends over 15 amino acids. Trimming removed 5 bases from V and 1 base from J; junction bases left unmatched: 4. Germline loops: CDR1 MNHEY, CDR2 SMNVEV (reference sequence). The CDR3 here is CASSGLAALQETQYF. The CDR3 DNA sequence: TGTGCCAGCAGTGGACTAGCGGCGCTCCAAGAGACCCAGTACTTC.

The genes are TRBV7-8 and TRBJ2-7, with TRBD1 matching 12 bases. The CDR3 is 15 amino acids. CDR1 and CDR2 (germline): SGHVS, FQNEAQ. V gave up 3 bases and J gave up 6 bases; unmatched junction bases: 6. The CDR3 nucleotides read TGTGCCAGCAGCTTGGGAGGGACAGGGGGCCCCGAGCAGTACTTC. Translating it yields CASSLGGTGGPEQYF.

The chain is built from TRBV9 and TRBJ1-3, with unresolved D. The V end was cut by 3 bases, the J end by 1 base, with 8 bases between. Germline loops: CDR1 SGDLS, CDR2 YYNGEE. The CDR3 runs to 14 residues. In nucleotides, the CDR3 is TGTGCCAGCAGCGGCCAGACATCTGGAAACACCATATATTTT. It yields the protein CASSGQTSGNTIYF.

This clone was detected only a few times. V is TRBV28 and J is TRBJ2-1; 7 bases are shared with TRBD2. V lost 1 base and J lost 10; bases outside the gene matches: 10. The CDR3 is made up of 15 amino acids. Germline V gene lookup returns CDR1 MDHEN and CDR2 SYDVKM. The DNA for the CDR3 is TGTGCCAGCAGTTTATCTGTTACCGGGACTATCGAGCAGTTCTTC. Protein sequence: CASSLSVTGTIEQFF.

The chain joins TRBV19 to TRBJ1-2; a weak D match, TRBD1 (5 bases). This CDR3 has 16 amino acids. Trimming left V 3 bases short and J 4 bases short, with 18 bases between. Germline V gene lookup returns CDR1 LNHDA and CDR2 SQIVND (reference sequence). CDR3 sequence reads: CASSMRGGEGPYGYTF. The CDR3 region has the DNA TGTGCCAGTAGTATGCGGGGCGGGGAGGGGCCCTATGGCTACACCTTC.

This clone was counted a single time. The gene calls are TRBV2 and TRBJ1-5, with 8 bases aligning to TRBD1. Germline CDR1 SNHLY, CDR2 FYNNEI. Unmatched junction bases numbered 9, after V lost 7 bases and J lost 7 bases. The length of the CDR3 is 14 residues. The CDR3 loop is CASNRQGTGQPQHF. The DNA of the CDR3 is TGTGCCAGCAACCGACAGGGGACCGGGCAGCCCCAGCATTTT.

The gene calls are TRBV7-2 and TRBJ2-3; perhaps TRBD2 as D (6 bases). This CDR3 spans 14 amino acids. Germline V lookup: CDR1 SGHTA, CDR2 FQGNSA. Trimming pared 2 bases from V and 5 bases from J, leaving 11 bases between. The CDR3 DNA reads as TGTGCCAGCAGCTTACGGGAGTCGGGAGATACGCAGTATTTT. This encodes CASSLRESGDTQYF.

This sequence joins TRBV7-9 and TRBJ1-4, with D maybe TRBD1 (6 bases). Germline V gives CDR1 SEHNR, CDR2 FQNEAQ (reference sequence). The CDR3 extends over 13 amino acids. V lost 6 bases to trimming and J lost 6 bases, with 11 bases between them. The CDR3 here is CASSRTVYEKLFF. The CDR3 nucleotides read TGTGCCAGCAGTCGGACAGTTTATGAAAAACTGTTTTTT.

The chain uses TRBV27 and TRBJ1-2; D perhaps matches TRBD1 (5 bases). CDR1 and CDR2 from the germline V gene are MNHEY and SMNVEV (reference sequence). V was pared by 2 bases and J by 6 bases, with 7 bases between. This CDR3 comprises 12 residues. The CDR3: CASSLTGDGYTF. The CDR3, as DNA: TGTGCCAGCAGTTTAACGGGGGATGGCTACACCTTC.

The genes are TRBV4-2 and TRBJ1-4; a weak D match, TRBD1 (5 bases). Germline loops: CDR1 LGHNA, CDR2 YNFKEQ. CDR3 length: 16 residues. V shed 1 base and J shed 6 bases, with 15 bases lying between them. The CDR3 DNA reads TGTGCCAGCAGCCAAGTTTCACCGCAGGGCTATGAAAAACTGTTTTTT. Translation: CASSQVSPQGYEKLFF.

The rearrangement joins TRBV4-1 to TRBJ2-4; D may be TRBD2 (6 bases). The CDR3 loop spans 14 amino acids. CDR1 and CDR2 (germline): MGHRA, YSYEKL. V was clipped by 1 base and J by 7 bases, with 11 bases between them. CDR3 residues: CASSQASDSNIQYF. Here the CDR3 DNA reads TGCGCCAGCAGCCAAGCTAGCGATTCTAACATTCAGTACTTC.

This chain links TRBV15 with TRBJ2-7; 7 bases match TRBD2. The length of the CDR3 is 14 residues. The V gene's germline CDR1 is LNHNV and CDR2 YYDKDF (reference sequence). Trimming at V came to 4 bases and at J to 0 bases, leaving 3 bases not matched to a gene. CDR3 nucleotides: TGTGCCACCAGCACTCGGGACTACTCCTACGAGCAGTACTTC. Residues: CATSTRDYSYEQYF.

The chain employs TRBV29-1 and TRBJ2-5, with 7 bases identical to TRBD2. Germline V CDR1 and CDR2: SQVTM, ANQGSEA. The CDR3 is 14 amino acids. The J segment lost 5 bases and the V segment lost 0 bases, leaving 6 bases of the junction unmatched. The CDR3 bases are TGCAGCGTTGAAGATACGGGGGGTGAGGAGACCCAGTACTTC. As protein: CSVEDTGGEETQYF.

The V and J genes are TRBV20-1 and TRBJ1-2, with D unresolved. Germline V lookup: CDR1 DFQATT, CDR2 SNEGSKA (reference sequence). The CDR3 sequence is 13 residues long. Trimming stripped 3 bases from V and 4 bases from J, with 12 bases between. CDR3: CSASEHPGYGYTF. The DNA for the CDR3 is TGCAGTGCTAGTGAACACCCAGGCTATGGCTACACCTTC.

This clone was recorded only once. The V and J genes are TRBV5-6 and TRBJ2-2, with D unresolved. Germline CDR1 SGHDT, CDR2 YYEEEE. V was cut by 0 bases and J by 1 base, with 10 bases left in between. The CDR3 has 16 amino acids. The CDR3, as DNA: TGTGCCAGCAGCTTGGATCTTCCAGGGAACACCGGGGAGCTGTTTTTT. Protein product: CASSLDLPGNTGELFF.

The chain has TRBV15 and TRBJ2-5, with TRBD2 as a possible D gene (6 bases). The V and J ends lost 3 bases and 7 bases respectively, with 12 bases between them. CDR1 and CDR2 from the germline V gene are LNHNV and YYDKDF (reference sequence). The CDR3 consists of 13 residues. CDR3 nucleotide sequence: TGTGCCACCAGCAGCGAACGGGGAGGGACCCAGTACTTC. Translation: CATSSERGGTQYF. The full variable domain, in which reference TRBV15 and TRBJ2-5 provide the parts outside the CDR3, is DAMVIQNPRYQVTQFGKPVTLSCSQTLNHNVMYWYQQKSSQAPKLLFHYYDKDFNNEADTPDNFQSRRPNTSFCFLDIRSPGLGDTAMYLCATSSERGGTQYFGPGTRLLVL.